Following are 11 T cell receptor beta chains from one sample sequenced in a study of cytomegalovirus exposure and HLA in healthy donors. Vbeta (60) and Jbeta (13) primers were used in the PCR. Here immunoSEQ multiplex PCR was the method, and the copy in TCRdb shows in-frame clones only, minus some. The sample holds approximately 92,000 clones, approximately 70% seen once. The sequencing input was PBMCs. These receptor sequences come from a man over 45 in good health and CMV-seronegative.

The chain is built from TRBV6-1 and TRBJ2-7; 7 bases map to TRBD2. This CDR3 comprises 15 residues. Germline CDR1 MNHNS, CDR2 SASEGT. V was clipped by 1 base and J by 4 bases; unmatched bases: 7. CDR3 loop: CASSEGLAADYEQYV. CDR3 nucleotides: TGTGCCAGCAGTGAAGGGCTAGCGGCCGATTACGAGCAGTACGTC.

The rearrangement links TRBV4-3 to TRBJ1-4; D is unclear. CDR3 length: 14 amino acids. Germline CDR1 and CDR2: LGHNA and YSLEER. Trimming stripped 1 base from V and 5 bases from J, with 8 bases between. In DNA, the CDR3 is TGCGCCAGCAGCCAAGCCTCACTGAATGAAAAACTGTTTTTT. Translated, it gives CASSQASLNEKLFF.

The chain is built from TRBV7-2 and TRBJ2-2; 7 nucleotides agree with TRBD1. This CDR3 has 15 residues. V shed 5 bases, J shed 3 bases, and the junction held 6 bases outside the gene matches. The germline V gene has CDR1 SGHTA and CDR2 FQGNSA. In DNA, the CDR3 is TGTGCCAGCAGCAGGGGACAGTCCTACACCGGGGAGCTGTTTTTT. Translated: CASSRGQSYTGELFF.

V and J are TRBV18 and TRBJ1-2; 10 nucleotides line up with TRBD1. V shed 3 bases and J 6 bases; nucleotides not matched to a gene: 1. The CDR3 loop spans 13 amino acids. Germline lookup yields CDR1 KGHSH and CDR2 LQKENI. CDR3 in amino acids: CASSPGQGNGYTF. The DNA of the CDR3 is TGTGCCAGCTCACCGGGACAGGGGAATGGCTACACCTTC.

This clone was picked up one time. The chain combines TRBV2 with TRBJ2-3; 9 bases are shared with TRBD2. J lost 3 bases, V lost 7 bases, and 2 bases had no gene match. Germline V gives CDR1 SNHLY, CDR2 FYNNEI. The CDR3 loop spans 13 amino acids. CDR3 residues: CASMTSGTDTQYF. CDR3 sequence (DNA): TGTGCCAGCATGACTAGCGGAACAGATACGCAGTATTTT.

This clone was seen a handful of times. The V gene is TRBV2, the J gene TRBJ1-2; possibly TRBD1 for D (6 bases). Trimming cost V 7 bases and J 5 bases, with 8 bases left between them. CDR3 length: 11 amino acids. Per the germline V gene, CDR1 is SNHLY and CDR2 is FYNNEI. The CDR3 coding sequence is TGTGCCAGCACCGGACAGTATGGCTACACCTTC. Amino acid sequence: CASTGQYGYTF.

This chain joins TRBV7-2 and TRBJ1-1, with D perhaps matching TRBD1 (5 bases). CDR3 length: 14 residues. V gave up 3 bases and J gave up 4 bases, with 12 bases separating them. CDR1 is SGHTA, CDR2 FQGNSA, per germline. CDR3 amino acids: CASSFAGSGTEAFF. CDR3 sequence (DNA): TGTGCCAGCAGCTTCGCAGGGTCGGGCACTGAAGCTTTCTTT.

This clone was observed a few times. The chain joins TRBV5-8 to TRBJ1-6; D might be TRBD1 (5 bases). This CDR3 is 15 amino acids long. Between the trimmed V and J ends, which lost 1 base and 8 bases, there was a span of 13 bases. Per germline, CDR1 SGHTS and CDR2 YDEGEE. CDR3: CASSLRGIGDSPLHF. The CDR3 nucleotides are TGTGCCAGCAGCTTGCGCGGTATAGGGGATTCACCCCTCCACTTT.

This clone occurred once. The chain is built from TRBV5-1 and TRBJ1-4; the match to TRBD1 covers 8 bases. Trimming removed 4 bases from V and 7 bases from J; junction bases left unmatched: 6. The CDR3 is 14 residues long. The germline CDR1 and CDR2 sequences are SGHRS and YFSETQ. CDR3 sequence reads: CASSPGGAGEKLFF. In DNA form, the CDR3 reads TGCGCCAGCAGCCCAGGGGGCGCGGGTGAAAAACTGTTTTTT.

V gene TRBV6-4 combines with J gene TRBJ2-1, with D tentatively TRBD2 (7 bases). The CDR3 covers 15 residues. Deletions cut 5 bases from V and 5 bases from J, with 16 bases between. From germline, CDR1 is MRHNA and CDR2 SNTAGT. The CDR3 DNA is TGTGCCAGCAGTTATACGGGGGGCTCGAACAATGAGCAGTTCTTC. This encodes CASSYTGGSNNEQFF.

Here the CDR3 reads CASSQLRGGATDTQYF. CDR3 bases: TGTGCCAGCAGCCAACTTAGGGGCGGGGCTACAGATACGCAGTATTTT. The chain links TRBV13 to TRBJ2-3; maybe TRBD2 (6 bases). Trimming cost V 5 bases and J 3 bases, with 18 bases left between them. In germline, CDR1 is PRHDT, CDR2 FYEKMQ (reference sequence). The CDR3 runs 16 residues.